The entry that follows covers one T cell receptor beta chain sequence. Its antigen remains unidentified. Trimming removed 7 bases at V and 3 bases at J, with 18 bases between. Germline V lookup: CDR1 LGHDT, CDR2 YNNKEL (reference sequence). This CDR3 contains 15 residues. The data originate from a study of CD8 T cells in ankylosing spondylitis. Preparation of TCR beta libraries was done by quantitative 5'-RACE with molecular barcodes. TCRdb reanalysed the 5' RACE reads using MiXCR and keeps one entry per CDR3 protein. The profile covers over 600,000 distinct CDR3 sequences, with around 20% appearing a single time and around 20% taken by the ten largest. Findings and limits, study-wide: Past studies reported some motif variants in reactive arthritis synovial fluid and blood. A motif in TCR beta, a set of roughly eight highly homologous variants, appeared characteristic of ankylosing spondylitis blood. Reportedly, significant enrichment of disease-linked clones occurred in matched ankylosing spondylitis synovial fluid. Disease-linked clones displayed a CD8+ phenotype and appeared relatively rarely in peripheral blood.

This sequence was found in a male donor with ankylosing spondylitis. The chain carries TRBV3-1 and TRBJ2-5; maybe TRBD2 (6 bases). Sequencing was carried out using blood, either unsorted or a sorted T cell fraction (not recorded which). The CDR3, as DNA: TGTGCCAGCACTGCAGGGAGCGGGTTCAAAGAGACCCAGTACTTC. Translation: CASTAGSGFKETQYF.